Reported below is one T cell receptor (beta chain). The record originates from a study of blood T cell repertoires in COVID-19. In the study overall: Samples of COVID-19 (acute and convalescent) were obtained from the United States, Italy and Spain. The analysed material was cDNA or gDNA that came from T cells, B-cell-depleted T cells, or PBMCs.

Source study methods: Estimation of nucleated cell counts was performed using reference gene primer amplification. The repertoire was sequenced with immunoSEQ multiplex PCR; TCRdb's copy has only in-frame clones and lacks some. V and J calls and clone size are as listed in that table; D and trimming were resolved from the DNA. The profile covers 90,000 to 120,000 clones, with about 88% appearing a single time and around 2% taken by the ten largest. The source material was peripheral blood. The TCR was taken from a human donor in a cohort sampled during active COVID-19.

This CDR3 reads CASSPDQGTNEKLFF. The CDR3, as DNA: TGTGCCAGCAGTCCTGACCAGGGTACTAATGAAAAACTGTTTTTT. The chain joins TRBV18 to TRBJ1-4, with a tentative D call TRBD1 (5 bases). CDR3 length equals 15 residues. V was pared by 8 bases and J by 2 bases, with 15 bases between. Germline CDR1 is KGHSH and CDR2 is LQKENI.